Below, 27 T cell receptor beta chains from the same sample are listed, as sequenced in a study of shared clonotypes between healthy human individuals. In the naive CD8 group, cells lacked CD45RO and were positively selected for CCR7, so terminally differentiated effector memory CD45RA+ cells were left out. This table comes from immunoSEQ multiplex PCR, and its TCRdb copy is limited to in-frame clones, with some not included. The sample has around 2.1 million clones; 90% to 95% are singletons. The sequenced material came from naive CD8+ T cells from PBMCs. These receptors were obtained from a man aged 18 to 30 in good health. Some clones in this sample may be carry-over from other donors' samples.

The CDR3 nucleotides are TGTGCCAGCAGCTTTAAAGGGGACAGGGACACAGATACGCAGTATTTT. Amino acid sequence: CASSFKGDRDTDTQYF. The V and J genes are TRBV7-9 and TRBJ2-3; 9 positions agree with TRBD1. This CDR3 spans 16 amino acids. Germline V gene sequence: CDR1 SEHNR, CDR2 FQNEAQ (reference sequence). V shed 3 bases and J 2 bases; nucleotides not matched to a gene: 6.

CDR3 amino acids: CASSFNGEAFF. The CDR3, as DNA: TGTGCCAGCAGTTTTAATGGAGAAGCTTTCTTT. V usage is TRBV27 and J usage is TRBJ1-1; D gene unclear. V was shortened by 3 bases and J by 8 bases, with 7 bases between the two germline ends. The CDR3 is made up of 11 amino acids. In germline, CDR1 is MNHEY, CDR2 SMNVEV (reference sequence).

The chain uses TRBV5-8 and TRBJ2-7; 15 bases align to TRBD2. The CDR3 consists of 15 residues. Trimming cost V 3 bases and J 13 bases; bases outside gene matches: 11. Per the germline V gene, CDR1 is SGHTS and CDR2 is YDEGEE. The CDR3 nucleotides are TGTGCCAGCAGCTGGCCAGGGACTAGCGGGAGGTTTCAATACTTC. Protein sequence: CASSWPGTSGRFQYF.

The J gene is TRBJ2-1, the V gene TRBV7-9; TRBD1 is a possible D gene (7 bases). This CDR3 has 15 residues. Trimming cost V 4 bases and J 9 bases, with 19 bases left between them. Germline CDR1 is SEHNR and CDR2 is FQNEAQ (reference sequence). CDR3 amino acids: CASSWGDSGLAEQFF. The CDR3, as DNA: TGTGCCAGCAGCTGGGGGGACAGCGGGCTCGCTGAGCAGTTCTTC.

This clone was detected once. The rearrangement uses TRBV18 and TRBJ2-2; 9 bases map to TRBD2. Losses at the gene ends were 0 bases for V and 4 bases for J; bases not matched to a gene: 9. The CDR3 loop spans 18 amino acids. Germline V gene sequence: CDR1 KGHSH, CDR2 LQKENI. The CDR3 region has the DNA TGTGCCAGCTCACCACCGGGAATAGCGGGAGTAATCACCGGGGAGCTGTTTTTT. Its translation: CASSPPGIAGVITGELFF.

Concerning this clone: The identical CDR3 is also encoded by other nucleotide sequences in the sample. The chain combines TRBV27 with TRBJ1-1; 9 bases map to TRBD1. The trim removed 5 bases at V and 1 base at J, leaving 2 bases unmatched. Germline CDR1 reads MNHEY; CDR2 reads SMNVEV (reference sequence). CDR3 length: 14 amino acids. The CDR3 bases are TGTGCCAGCAGTCTGACAGGGGGGAACACTGAAGCTTTCTTT. Encoded protein: CASSLTGGNTEAFF.

This chain connects TRBV9 to TRBJ2-1; the D is unclear. This CDR3 comprises 14 residues. Germline V CDR1 and CDR2: SGDLS, YYNGEE. V lost 4 bases and J 4 bases, leaving 12 bases between the germline ends. The CDR3 is CASSPRTVYNEQFF. The CDR3 DNA is TGTGCCAGCAGCCCCAGAACCGTTTACAATGAGCAGTTCTTC.

The chain links TRBV9 to TRBJ2-7; no clear D gene. Germline lookup yields CDR1 SGDLS and CDR2 YYNGEE. Trimming left V 0 bases short and J 3 bases short, with 16 bases between. The CDR3 extends over 16 amino acids. The CDR3 region has the DNA TGTGCCAGCAGCGTAGCGGGCGCCTCAGGAGTCTACGAGCAGTACTTC. Amino acids: CASSVAGASGVYEQYF.

The V gene is TRBV11-2, the J gene TRBJ2-3; D not certain. The CDR3 is 15 amino acids. Trimming removed 3 bases at V and 3 bases at J, with 13 bases between. Germline CDR1 SGHAT, CDR2 FQNNGV. DNA for the CDR3: TGTGCCAGCAGCTTTACTCGTATACAAACAGATACGCAGTATTTT. Translating gives CASSFTRIQTDTQYF.

This clone has more than one count but fewer than ten. The chain links TRBV9 to TRBJ1-1; D ambiguous. The germline CDR1 and CDR2 sequences are SGDLS and YYNGEE. V was trimmed by 3 bases and J by 1 base, leaving 13 bases between them. This CDR3 spans 15 amino acids. CDR3: CASSESRFGNTEAFF. The CDR3 DNA sequence: TGTGCCAGCAGCGAATCACGGTTTGGGAACACTGAAGCTTTCTTT. The whole variable domain, remainder taken from reference TRBV9 and TRBJ1-1, is DSGVTQTPKHLITATGQRVTLRCSPRSGDLSVYWYQQSLDQGLQFLIQYYNGEERAKGNILERFSAQQFPDLHSELNLSSLELGDSALYFCASSESRFGNTEAFFGQGTRLTVV.

The rearrangement joins TRBV4-3 to TRBJ2-7; no definite D call. V lost 3 bases, J lost 2 bases, and 8 bases lay in between. CDR1 LGHNA and CDR2 YSLEER come from the germline V gene. The CDR3 runs 13 residues. Written as DNA, the CDR3 is TGCGCCAGCAGCCAGAGCCTAACCTACGAGCAGTACTTC. Encoded protein: CASSQSLTYEQYF.

The V gene is TRBV15, the J gene TRBJ2-1; D is undetermined. Germline lookup yields CDR1 LNHNV and CDR2 YYDKDF (reference sequence). The V end lost 4 bases, the J end lost 6 bases, and 7 bases lay between the germline ends. The CDR3 is 12 residues long. CDR3 bases: TGTGCCACCAGCAACTCTCCCAATGAGCAGTTCTTC. It yields the protein CATSNSPNEQFF.

This chain connects TRBV11-2 to TRBJ2-7, with D possibly matching TRBD1 (5 bases). Trimming took off 1 base at V and 3 bases at J, with 13 bases between the two ends. This CDR3 has 15 amino acids. In germline, CDR1 is SGHAT, CDR2 FQNNGV. The CDR3 DNA reads TGTGCCAGCAGCTTAGCAAGGGGCCCCTTCTACGAGCAGTACTTC. Translated, it gives CASSLARGPFYEQYF. Filled out from reference TRBV11-2 and TRBJ2-7, the complete variable domain reads EAGVAQSPRYKIIEKRQSVAFWCNPISGHATLYWYQQILGQGPKLLIQFQNNGVVDDSQLPKDRFSAERLKGVDSTLKIQPAKLEDSAVYLCASSLARGPFYEQYFGPGTRLTVT.

Worth noting for this clone: The same CDR3 can be traced to other DNA sequences in this sample. This chain links TRBV7-9 with TRBJ1-1; D unclear. There are 13 residues in the CDR3. Per germline, CDR1 SEHNR and CDR2 FQNEAQ (reference sequence). Trimming removed 5 bases at V and 4 bases at J, with 11 bases between. The CDR3: CASSPGLGTEAFF. The DNA for the CDR3 is TGTGCCAGCAGCCCTGGCCTGGGCACTGAAGCTTTCTTT.

This clone was seen once. The gene calls are TRBV7-8 and TRBJ2-5, with D perhaps matching TRBD1 or TRBD2 (5 bases each). V was trimmed by 5 bases and J by 2 bases, leaving 12 bases between them. Germline-derived CDR1 and CDR2 are SGHVS and FQNEAQ. CDR3 size: 14 residues. The CDR3 DNA is TGTGCCAGCAGCGACCGGGACGGACAAGAGACCCAGTACTTC. Translation: CASSDRDGQETQYF.

CDR3 residues: CASSQDEWAYNEKLFF. The CDR3 region has the DNA TGCGCCAGCAGCCAAGATGAGTGGGCCTATAATGAAAAACTGTTTTTT. The chain couples TRBV4-1 to TRBJ1-4; D is unresolved. The CDR3 totals 16 residues. V was cut by 0 bases and J by 4 bases, with 12 bases left in between. The germline gives CDR1 MGHRA, CDR2 YSYEKL.

Notes on this clone: The sample contains more than one DNA sequence encoding this CDR3. The rearrangement uses TRBV4-3 and TRBJ1-2; D not resolved. V lost 0 bases to trimming and J lost 4 bases, with 12 bases between them. This CDR3 has 15 residues. Germline V lookup: CDR1 LGHNA, CDR2 YSLEER. CDR3 region: CASSQDRGGFYGYTF. The CDR3, as DNA: TGCGCCAGCAGCCAAGATCGCGGCGGCTTCTATGGCTACACCTTC.

J is TRBJ2-7 and V is TRBV6-6, with D perhaps TRBD1 or TRBD2 (5 bases each). The V gene lost 0 bases and the J gene lost 1 base, with 13 bases spanning the gap. CDR1 is MNHNY and CDR2 is SVGAGI in the germline V gene (reference sequence). CDR3 length: 16 amino acids. CDR3 sequence reads: CASSYSDRDGSYEQYF. The CDR3 DNA reads as TGTGCCAGCAGTTACTCAGACCGGGACGGGTCCTACGAGCAGTACTTC.

This chain connects TRBV9 to TRBJ2-7, with 9 bases identical to TRBD1. The J segment lost 5 bases and the V segment lost 4 bases, leaving 4 bases of the junction unmatched. CDR1 is SGDLS and CDR2 is YYNGEE in the germline V gene. The CDR3 spans 13 residues. CDR3 region: CASSPWDRDEQYF. The CDR3 bases are TGTGCCAGCAGCCCCTGGGACAGGGACGAGCAGTACTTC.

The V call is TRBV5-4, the J call TRBJ1-1; no firm D call. Per the germline V gene, CDR1 is SGHNT and CDR2 is YYREEE (reference sequence). Trimming stripped 7 bases from V and 1 base from J, with 8 bases between. The CDR3 consists of 12 residues. This chain's CDR3 is CASRTANTEAFF. CDR3 sequence (DNA): TGTGCCAGCCGGACGGCGAACACTGAAGCTTTCTTT.

The J gene is TRBJ2-7, the V gene TRBV19; TRBD2 matches at 10 bases. The CDR3 is made up of 14 amino acids. From germline, CDR1 is LNHDA and CDR2 SQIVND (reference sequence). Trimming removed 6 bases from V and 2 bases from J; junction bases left unmatched: 4. Here the CDR3 reads CASSPGLAAYEQYF. CDR3 in DNA: TGTGCCAGTAGCCCAGGACTAGCGGCCTACGAGCAGTACTTC.

For this clone: At the DNA level, this CDR3 is encoded by other sequences in the same sample as well. The chain uses TRBV13 and TRBJ2-3; 9 bases fit TRBD2. V was pared by 4 bases and J by 1 base, with 3 bases of the junction left unmatched. Germline CDR1 and CDR2: PRHDT and FYEKMQ (reference sequence). The CDR3 runs to 15 residues. The CDR3 DNA reads as TGTGCCAGCAGCTCAGCGGGAGGACGCACAGATACGCAGTATTTT. Translating it yields CASSSAGGRTDTQYF.

The chain employs TRBV11-2 and TRBJ2-2; 7 nucleotides match TRBD2. The CDR3 runs 17 residues. Per the germline V gene, CDR1 is SGHAT and CDR2 is FQNNGV. V lost 1 base, J lost 6 bases, and 11 bases stayed unmatched. CDR3 sequence: CASSLVYQAGAPGELFF. The DNA for the CDR3 is TGTGCCAGCAGCTTAGTTTATCAGGCGGGAGCCCCCGGGGAGCTGTTTTTT. Full variable domain (outside the CDR3, taken from reference TRBV11-2 and TRBJ2-2): EAGVAQSPRYKIIEKRQSVAFWCNPISGHATLYWYQQILGQGPKLLIQFQNNGVVDDSQLPKDRFSAERLKGVDSTLKIQPAKLEDSAVYLCASSLVYQAGAPGELFFGEGSRLTVL.

This rearrangement joins TRBV11-2 to TRBJ1-5; a possible D gene is TRBD1 (5 bases). Germline V gives CDR1 SGHAT, CDR2 FQNNGV. There are 15 residues in the CDR3. Trimming took 0 bases from V and 7 from J, leaving 13 bases between them. CDR3 residues: CASSLDTPGRQPQHF. CDR3 DNA: TGTGCCAGCAGCTTAGATACGCCAGGGCGGCAGCCCCAGCATTTT.

The rearrangement links TRBV4-2 to TRBJ1-5; D is possibly TRBD1 (5 bases). The germline V and J ends were trimmed by 5 bases and 8 bases, with 13 bases remaining between them. CDR1 is LGHNA, CDR2 YNFKEQ, per germline. This CDR3 comprises 13 residues. The CDR3 coding sequence is TGTGCCAGCAGCGCCCTAATCAGGGAGCCCCAGCATTTT. Protein sequence: CASSALIREPQHF.

The chain is built from TRBV9 and TRBJ2-2, with D possibly matching TRBD2 (5 bases). The CDR3 is 14 residues long. The germline V and J ends were trimmed by 3 bases and 5 bases, with 11 bases remaining between them. From germline, CDR1 is SGDLS and CDR2 YYNGEE. The CDR3 is CASSGTLKTGELFF. CDR3 nucleotide sequence: TGTGCCAGCAGCGGGACTCTGAAAACCGGGGAGCTGTTTTTT.

The chain has TRBV4-2 and TRBJ2-5; TRBD2 might be the D (6 bases). The ends were cut back, 0 bases at V and 7 bases at J, with 18 bases in the middle. Germline assignment: CDR1 LGHNA and CDR2 YNFKEQ. This CDR3 contains 16 residues. DNA for the CDR3: TGTGCCAGCAGCCAAGATCTGGGGGAGGCCTGGGGGACCCAGTACTTC. The encoded protein is CASSQDLGEAWGTQYF.